Each of the 8 T cell receptor beta chains below was sequenced from the same sample in a study of T cell responses to AZD1222 COVID-19 vaccine. Clones were sequenced by immunoSEQ multiplex PCR, and TCRdb holds only the in-frame ones, with some missing. The sample has 200,000 or so clones, approximately 93% seen once. This specimen was peripheral blood, taken 28 days after the second AZD1222 dose. These receptors were obtained from an adult who received the AZD1222 COVID-19 vaccine.

This rearrangement joins TRBV7-9 to TRBJ1-1; 10 bases map to TRBD1. The trim removed 4 bases at V and 3 bases at J, leaving 8 bases unmatched. The CDR3 is made up of 16 amino acids. CDR1 SEHNR and CDR2 FQNEAQ come from the germline V gene (reference sequence). CDR3 DNA sequence: TGTGCCAGCAGCTCGGGACAGGGGAAAATGGACACTGAAGCTTTCTTT. Its protein product is CASSSGQGKMDTEAFF.

The gene calls are TRBV12-5 and TRBJ1-1; no clear D. V lost 1 base and J 0 bases, leaving 6 bases between the germline ends. Germline V gives CDR1 LGHNT, CDR2 FRNRAP. The CDR3 has 14 residues. The CDR3 DNA is TGTGCTAGTGGTTTGGCCCTAGTGAACACTGAAGCTTTCTTT. Its translation: CASGLALVNTEAFF.

The V gene is TRBV5-1, the J gene TRBJ2-3; tentative D call: TRBD2 (7 bases). CDR1 SGHRS and CDR2 YFSETQ come from the germline V gene. This CDR3 has 15 amino acids. With 6 bases removed from V and 0 bases from J, the gap between germline ends came to 14 bases. As DNA, the CDR3 is TGCGCCAGCACGGGCGGGGGCCAGAGCACAGATACGCAGTATTTT. Its translation: CASTGGGQSTDTQYF.

The chain carries TRBV5-6 and TRBJ1-1, with D uncertain. The germline gives CDR1 SGHDT, CDR2 YYEEEE. The CDR3 extends over 11 amino acids. V lost 4 bases, J lost 11 bases, and 12 bases lay in between. DNA for the CDR3: TGTGCCAGCAGCCTCGGATATAAGGCTTTCTTT. Its protein is CASSLGYKAFF.

V is TRBV11-2 and J is TRBJ2-7, with D unresolved. Trimming removed 1 base at V and 2 bases at J, with 18 bases between. The CDR3 runs to 17 residues. CDR1 is SGHAT and CDR2 is FQNNGV in the germline V gene. The CDR3 DNA is TGTGCCAGCAGCTTAGTGTTCTCGGAACAGAGAGCCTACGAGCAGTACTTC. Amino acids: CASSLVFSEQRAYEQYF.

This rearrangement joins TRBV28 to TRBJ1-3; D is unclear. V gave up 4 bases and J gave up 2 bases, with 12 bases separating them. CDR1 and CDR2 (germline): MDHEN, SYDVKM. CDR3 length: 15 amino acids. CDR3: CASSYTRATGNTIYF. The CDR3 DNA reads as TGTGCCAGCAGTTACACCCGGGCCACTGGAAACACCATATATTTT. Full variable domain (outside the CDR3, taken from reference TRBV28 and TRBJ1-3): DVKVTQSSRYLVKRTGEKVFLECVQDMDHENMFWYRQDPGLGLRLIYFSYDVKMKEKGDIPEGYSVSREKKERFSLILESASTNQTSMYLCASSYTRATGNTIYFGEGSWLTVV.

J is TRBJ1-3 and V is TRBV5-1, with D hard to call. The V gene lost 0 bases and the J gene lost 0 bases, with 13 bases spanning the gap. The CDR3 totals 17 residues. The germline gives CDR1 SGHRS, CDR2 YFSETQ. The CDR3 loop reads CASSLASSQLSGNTIYF. DNA for the CDR3: TGCGCCAGCAGCTTGGCTTCCTCCCAGCTCTCTGGAAACACCATATATTTT.

J is TRBJ1-3 and V is TRBV5-1; D might be TRBD1 (5 bases). This CDR3 spans 12 amino acids. The germline V gene has CDR1 SGHRS and CDR2 YFSETQ. DNA for the CDR3: TGCGGGAAACACAGGACTGGAAACACCATATATTTT. This gives the protein CGKHRTGNTIYF.